The TCR beta chain under discussion was sequenced for a study of T cells in Graves' hyperthyroidism and ophthalmopathy. Whole-study results and caveats: Blood samples included most of the expanded thyroid clonotypes exceeding 0.001.

What was amplified from RNA transcripts were TCR beta CDR3 regions. Carried out on the TCR CDR3, a first-round RT-PCR used the HTBI primer set. MiXCR, applied by TCRdb to the multiplex PCR reads, yields one record per CDR3 protein. The profile shows approximately 620,000 distinct CDR3 sequences, 14% of them singletons. Each patient was aged 18 to 65 and had newly diagnosed hyperthyroidism of under 2 months' duration. Any patient presenting with uncontrolled infection, other autoimmune disease, pregnancy or lactation was left out. Based on clinical symptoms, serum thyroxine and TRAb, thyroid ultrasound and orbital computed tomography, diagnoses were reached. CDR1 and CDR2 from the germline V gene are LNHDA and SQIVND (reference sequence). J gave up 0 bases and V 4 bases, and 2 bases lay outside the gene matches. The CDR3 loop spans 14 amino acids. The table lists this clonotype with many counts. What it recognizes is unknown.

This receptor was obtained from a woman in her twenties or thirties with Graves' hyperthyroidism that later progressed to Graves' ophthalmopathy. Sequencing used blood. The chain links TRBV19 to TRBJ1-1, with TRBD1 identical over 7 bases. CDR3 amino acids: CASSTDRMNTEAFF. In DNA, the CDR3 is TGTGCCAGTAGTACGGACAGGATGAACACTGAAGCTTTCTTT. Drawing the rest from reference TRBV19 and TRBJ1-1, the complete variable domain is DGGITQSPKYLFRKEGQNVTLSCEQNLNHDAMYWYRQDPGQGLRLIYYSQIVNDFQKGDIAEGYSVSREKKESFPLTVTSAQKNPTAFYLCASSTDRMNTEAFFGQGTRLTVV.